The clone carrying this T cell receptor (beta chain) was detected only once. The antigen remains unidentified. Data came from immunoSEQ multiplex PCR; TCRdb stores just in-frame clones and leaves some out. The table shows over 65,000 clones, with about four fifths occurring only once. This sample is part of a study of cytotoxic CD8 clonotypes in ibrutinib-treated CLL. The wider study: After a median of 68 months, roughly 14 patients stayed remitted and around twelve progressed; responses had been partial in some 25 and complete in 2. Points from the study as a whole: Public clonotypes proved infrequent, and on treatment they shrank or remained steady.

Trimming pared 2 bases from V and 7 bases from J, leaving 9 bases between. Germline V gene data show CDR1 as ENHRY and CDR2 as SYGVKD. The CDR3 extends over 12 amino acids. The source material was PBMCs, sampled after 12 months of ibrutinib treatment. This sequence originates from a human donor with chronic lymphocytic leukemia. V and J are TRBV10-3 and TRBJ2-7; a possible D gene is TRBD1 (6 bases). DNA for the CDR3: TGTGCCATCAGTGAGGGACAGACTGAGCAGTACTTC. Its translation is CAISEGQTEQYF.